The source of this T cell receptor beta chain is a study of monozygotic twins with inflammatory bowel disease. During cDNA synthesis, UMIs that each contained a 6-nucleotide sample barcode were added by means of template switching. The cDNA of both the TCRalpha and TCRbeta chains was subjected to two nested PCRs of about 17 and 10 cycles. One entry per CDR3 protein, without DNA, is what TCRdb gives after re-calling the 5' RACE reads. This sample carries roughly 100,000 distinct CDR3 sequences, with roughly 1.8% going to the ten biggest clones. This CDR3 comprises 16 residues. The V gene's germline CDR1 is DFQATT and CDR2 SNEGSKA (reference sequence).

The sequence derives from a human donor with ulcerative colitis or Crohn's disease, or a healthy co-twin of an affected twin (not recorded which). Sequencing was carried out using blood. The V and J genes are TRBV20-1 and TRBJ2-5; TCRdb's D call of TRBD2 is untestable without DNA. The CDR3 region is CSASPASGKTQETQYF.